The rows below give T cell receptor beta chains drawn from one sample of a study of blood T cell repertoires in COVID-19. Only in-frame clones appear in the TCRdb table, and some are missing; sequencing was by immunoSEQ multiplex PCR. In the table there are some 140,000 clones, 84% of which are singletons. Material: PBMCs or T cells enriched from blood (not recorded which). The receptors stem from a man aged 35-49 years with acute COVID-19. Each CDR3 is given with its conserved first and last residue. Each record gives: clone size, D gene, V gene, J gene, CDR3 DNA, CDR3 protein. A D gene is named only where the DNA matches it firmly. Not all rows give a size; the values are once, few, many and, for expanded clones, a class.

NA	TRBD1	TRBV5-4	TRBJ2-2	TGTGCCAGCAGCCAACCCGGGACAGGGACCGGGGAGCTGTTTTTT	CASSQPGTGTGELFF
NA	TRBD2	TRBV28	TRBJ2-5	TGTGCCAGCAGTGGGCGGGGGGGCATGGAGACCCAGTACTTC	CASSGRGGMETQYF
NA	TRBD1	TRBV5-8	TRBJ2-6	TGTGCCAGCAGCTCGACAGGGGATGGGGCCAACGTCCTGACTTTC	CASSSTGDGANVLTF
NA	TRBD1	TRBV5-6	TRBJ1-2	TGTGCCAGCAGCGTCGACAGGGGATTGTTTGGCTACACCTTC	CASSVDRGLFGYTF
NA	NA	TRBV9	TRBJ1-1	TGTGCCAGCAGCGGGACAACTAACACTGAAGCTTTCTTT	CASSGTTNTEAFF
NA	TRBD2	TRBV18	TRBJ2-7	TGTGCCAGCTCAAGTGGGACTAGCGGGAGGACACCCCACGGGGAGCAGTACTTC	CASSSGTSGRTPHGEQYF
NA	TRBD2	TRBV25-1	TRBJ2-3	TGTGCCAGCAGCCTAGCGGGGTTAGATACGCAGTATTTT	CASSLAGLDTQYF
NA	NA	TRBV3-1/TRBV3-2	TRBJ1-2	TGTGCCAGCAGCCAAAACAGCCTCACTAACTATGGCTACACCTTC	CASSQNSLTNYGYTF
NA	TRBD2	TRBV29-1	TRBJ2-5	TGCAGCGTTGCACTAGCGGACCAAGAGACCCAGTACTTC	CSVALADQETQYF
few	NA	TRBV3-1/TRBV3-2	TRBJ1-2	TGTGCCAGCAGCCCTATGGGAAGGGAGGGATTGAACTATGGCTACACCTTC	CASSPMGREGLNYGYTF
NA	TRBD2	TRBV11-2	TRBJ2-7	TGTGCCAGCAGCTTAGGGTTTAGCGGGAGTACCTACGAGCAGTACTTC	CASSLGFSGSTYEQYF
NA	TRBD2	TRBV10-1	TRBJ2-5	TGCGCCAGCAGTGAAGGGACTAGCGGGGGGGAGACCCAGTACTTC	CASSEGTSGGETQYF
once	NA	TRBV5-6	TRBJ2-1	TGTGCCAGCACTCATCTAAGGGGTGCTGAGCAGTTCTTC	CASTHLRGAEQFF
few	NA	TRBV5-8	TRBJ1-2	TGTGCCAGCAGCTTCTTCCGAGGGATCGGGCCGAACTATGGCTACACCTTC	CASSFFRGIGPNYGYTF
NA	TRBD1	TRBV5-6	TRBJ2-2	TGTGCCAGCGGCTCGCTGGACAGGGGCGACACCGGGGAGCTGTTTTTT	CASGSLDRGDTGELFF
once	NA	TRBV6-5	TRBJ2-3	TGTGCCAGCAGCTTAGATACGCAGTATTTT	CASSLDTQYF
few	NA	TRBV7-9	TRBJ2-4	TGTGCCAGCAGCACCCTAGGGGGGGGAGCCAAAAACATTCAGTACTTC	CASSTLGGGAKNIQYF
NA	TRBD2	TRBV19	TRBJ2-1	TGTGCCAGTAGTATACGGCGACTAGCGGGAGGCTATGAGCAGTTCTTC	CASSIRRLAGGYEQFF
NA	TRBD1	TRBV7-2	TRBJ1-5	TGTGCCAGCGGAACTGATCCCCGGACAGGAGGTTACAATCAGCCCCAGCATTTT	CASGTDPRTGGYNQPQHF
once	NA	TRBV19	TRBJ1-1	TGTGCCAGTAGTATAGTTGGCTTCAGCACTGAAGCTTTCTTT	CASSIVGFSTEAFF
NA	TRBD2	TRBV18	TRBJ2-1	TGTGCCAGCTCACTTCAGCTAGCGGACTTCTACAATGAGCAGTTCTTC	CASSLQLADFYNEQFF
NA	NA	TRBV7-9	TRBJ2-7	TGTGCCAGCAGGGCGGGCGGTGTTTCCTACGAGCAGTACTTC	CASRAGGVSYEQYF
NA	NA	TRBV7-2	TRBJ2-1	TGTGCCAGCAGCGCGCTCTCTAGCGACCGTCACTCCTACAATGAGCAGTTCTTC	CASSALSSDRHSYNEQFF